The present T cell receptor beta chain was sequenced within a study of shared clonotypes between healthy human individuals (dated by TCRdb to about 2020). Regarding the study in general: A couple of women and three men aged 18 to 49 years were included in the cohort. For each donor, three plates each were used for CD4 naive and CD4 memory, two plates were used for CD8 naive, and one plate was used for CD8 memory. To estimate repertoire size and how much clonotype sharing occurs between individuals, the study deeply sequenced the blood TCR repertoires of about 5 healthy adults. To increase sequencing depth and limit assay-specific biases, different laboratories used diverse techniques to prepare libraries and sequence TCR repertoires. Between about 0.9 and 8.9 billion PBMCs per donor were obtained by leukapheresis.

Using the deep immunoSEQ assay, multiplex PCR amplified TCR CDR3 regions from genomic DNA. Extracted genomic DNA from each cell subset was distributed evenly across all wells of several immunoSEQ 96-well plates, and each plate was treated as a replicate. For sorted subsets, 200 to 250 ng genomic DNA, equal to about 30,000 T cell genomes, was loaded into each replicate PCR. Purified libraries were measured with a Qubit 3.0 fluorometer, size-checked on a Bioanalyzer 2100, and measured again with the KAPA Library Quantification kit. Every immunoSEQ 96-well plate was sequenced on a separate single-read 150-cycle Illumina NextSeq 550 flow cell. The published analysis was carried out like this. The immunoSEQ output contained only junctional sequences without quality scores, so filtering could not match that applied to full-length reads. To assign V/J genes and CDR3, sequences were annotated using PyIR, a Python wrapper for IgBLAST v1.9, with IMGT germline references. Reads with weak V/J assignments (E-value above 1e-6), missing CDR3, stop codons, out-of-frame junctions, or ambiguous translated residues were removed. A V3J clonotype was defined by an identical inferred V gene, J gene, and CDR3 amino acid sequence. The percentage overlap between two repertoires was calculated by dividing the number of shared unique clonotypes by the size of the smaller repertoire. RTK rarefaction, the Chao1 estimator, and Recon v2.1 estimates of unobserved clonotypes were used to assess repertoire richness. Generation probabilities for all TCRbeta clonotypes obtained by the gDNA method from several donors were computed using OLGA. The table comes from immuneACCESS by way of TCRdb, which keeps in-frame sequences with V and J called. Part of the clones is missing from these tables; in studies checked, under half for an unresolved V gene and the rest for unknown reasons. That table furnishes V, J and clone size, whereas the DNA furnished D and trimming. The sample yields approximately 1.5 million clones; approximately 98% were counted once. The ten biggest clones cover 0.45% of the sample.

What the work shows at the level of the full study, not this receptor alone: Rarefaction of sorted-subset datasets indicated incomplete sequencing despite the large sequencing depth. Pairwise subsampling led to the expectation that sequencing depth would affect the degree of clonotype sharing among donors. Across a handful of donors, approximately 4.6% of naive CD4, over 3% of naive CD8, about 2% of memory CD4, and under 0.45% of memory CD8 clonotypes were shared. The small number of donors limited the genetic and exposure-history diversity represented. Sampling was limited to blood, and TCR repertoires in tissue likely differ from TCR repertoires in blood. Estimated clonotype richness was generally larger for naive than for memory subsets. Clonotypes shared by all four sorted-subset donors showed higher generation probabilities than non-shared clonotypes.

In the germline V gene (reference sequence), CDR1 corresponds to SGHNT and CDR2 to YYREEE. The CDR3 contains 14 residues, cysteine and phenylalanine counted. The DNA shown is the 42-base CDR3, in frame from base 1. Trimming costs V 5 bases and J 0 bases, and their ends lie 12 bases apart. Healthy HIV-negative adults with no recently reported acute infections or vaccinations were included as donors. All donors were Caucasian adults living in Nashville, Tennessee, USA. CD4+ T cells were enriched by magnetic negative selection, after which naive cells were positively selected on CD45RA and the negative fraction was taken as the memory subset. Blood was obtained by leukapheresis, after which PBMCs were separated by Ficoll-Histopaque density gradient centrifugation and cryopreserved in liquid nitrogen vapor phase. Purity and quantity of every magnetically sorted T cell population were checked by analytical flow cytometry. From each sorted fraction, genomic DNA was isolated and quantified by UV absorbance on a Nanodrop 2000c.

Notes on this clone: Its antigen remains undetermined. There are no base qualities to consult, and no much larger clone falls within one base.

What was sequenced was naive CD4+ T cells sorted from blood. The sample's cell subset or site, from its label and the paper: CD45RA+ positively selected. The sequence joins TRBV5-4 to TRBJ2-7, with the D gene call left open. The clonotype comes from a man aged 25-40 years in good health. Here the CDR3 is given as CASSSTTVSYEQYF. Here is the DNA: TGTGCCAGCAGTTCAACTACAGTCTCCTACGAGCAGTACTTC.